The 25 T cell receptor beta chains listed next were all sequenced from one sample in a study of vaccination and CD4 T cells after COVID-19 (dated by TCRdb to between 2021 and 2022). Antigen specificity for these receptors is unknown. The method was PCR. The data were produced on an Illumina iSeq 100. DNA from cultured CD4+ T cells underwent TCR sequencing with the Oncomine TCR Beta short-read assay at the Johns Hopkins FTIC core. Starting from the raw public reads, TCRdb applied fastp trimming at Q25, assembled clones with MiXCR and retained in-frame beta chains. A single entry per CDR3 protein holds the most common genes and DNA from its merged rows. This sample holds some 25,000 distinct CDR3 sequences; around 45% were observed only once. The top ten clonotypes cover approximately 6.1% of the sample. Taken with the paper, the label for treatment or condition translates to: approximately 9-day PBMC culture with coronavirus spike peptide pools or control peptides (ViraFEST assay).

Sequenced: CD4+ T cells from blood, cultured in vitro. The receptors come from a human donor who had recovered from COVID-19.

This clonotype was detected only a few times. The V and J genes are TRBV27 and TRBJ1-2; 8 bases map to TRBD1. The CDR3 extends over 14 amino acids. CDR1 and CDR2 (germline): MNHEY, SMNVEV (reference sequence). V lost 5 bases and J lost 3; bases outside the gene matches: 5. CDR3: CASSLRGPDYGYTF. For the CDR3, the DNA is TGTGCCAGCAGTCTCAGGGGGCCCGACTATGGCTACACCTTC.

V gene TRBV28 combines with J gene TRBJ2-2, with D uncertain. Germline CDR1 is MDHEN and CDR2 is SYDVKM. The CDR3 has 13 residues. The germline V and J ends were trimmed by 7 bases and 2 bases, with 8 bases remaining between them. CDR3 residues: CASIGVNTGELFF. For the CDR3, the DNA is TGTGCCAGCATTGGGGTCAACACCGGGGAGCTGTTTTTT.

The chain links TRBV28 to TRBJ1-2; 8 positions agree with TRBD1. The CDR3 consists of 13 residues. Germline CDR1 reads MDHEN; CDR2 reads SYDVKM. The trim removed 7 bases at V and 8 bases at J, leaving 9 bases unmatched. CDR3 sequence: CASTADRVSGYTF. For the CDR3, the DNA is TGTGCCAGCACCGCGGACAGGGTGAGCGGCTACACCTTC.

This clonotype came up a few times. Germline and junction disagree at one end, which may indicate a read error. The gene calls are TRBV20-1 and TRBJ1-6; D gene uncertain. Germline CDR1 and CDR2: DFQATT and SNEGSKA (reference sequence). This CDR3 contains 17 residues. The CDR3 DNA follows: TGCAGTGCTAGACCCCGCCGGGTCGACTCCTCTAATTCACCCCTCCACTTT. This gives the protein CSARPRRVDSSNSPLHF.

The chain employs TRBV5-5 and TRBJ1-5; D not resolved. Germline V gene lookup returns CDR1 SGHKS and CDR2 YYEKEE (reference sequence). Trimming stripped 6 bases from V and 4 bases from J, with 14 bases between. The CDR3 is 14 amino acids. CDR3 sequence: CASNRPGGNQPQHF. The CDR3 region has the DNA TGTGCCAGCAACAGACCCGGCGGGAATCAGCCCCAGCATTTT.

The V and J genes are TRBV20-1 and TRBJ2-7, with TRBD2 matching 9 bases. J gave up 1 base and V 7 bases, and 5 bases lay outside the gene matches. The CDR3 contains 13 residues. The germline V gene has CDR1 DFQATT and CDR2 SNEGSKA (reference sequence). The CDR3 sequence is CSGRLAGSYEQYF. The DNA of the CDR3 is TGCAGTGGGAGGCTAGCGGGATCCTACGAGCAGTACTTC.

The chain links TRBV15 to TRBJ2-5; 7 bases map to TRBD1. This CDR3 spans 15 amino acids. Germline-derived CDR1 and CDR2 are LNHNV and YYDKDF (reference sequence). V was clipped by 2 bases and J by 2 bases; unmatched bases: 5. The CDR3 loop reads CATSRPGQRQETQYF. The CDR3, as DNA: TGTGCCACCAGCAGACCGGGACAGAGACAAGAGACCCAGTACTTC.

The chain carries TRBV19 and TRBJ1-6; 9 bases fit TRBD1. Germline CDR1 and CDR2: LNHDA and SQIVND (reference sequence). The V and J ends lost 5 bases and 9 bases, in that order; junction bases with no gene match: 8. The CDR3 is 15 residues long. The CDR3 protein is CASSLGTGTLSPLHF. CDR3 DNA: TGTGCCAGTAGTCTAGGGACAGGGACACTTTCACCCCTCCACTTT.

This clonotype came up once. The CDR3 protein is CASSSGQGGFYNEQFF. In nucleotides, the CDR3 is TGTGCCAGCAGCTCCGGACAGGGCGGATTTTACAATGAGCAGTTCTTC. J is TRBJ2-1 and V is TRBV5-5, with 8 bases lining up with TRBD1. V was clipped by 3 bases and J by 4 bases; unmatched bases: 9. CDR1 is SGHKS, CDR2 YYEKEE, per germline (reference sequence). The CDR3 runs to 16 residues. Combining the CDR3 with reference TRBV5-5 and TRBJ2-1 gives the whole variable domain DAGVTQSPTHLIKTRGQQVTLRCSPISGHKSVSWYQQVLGQGPQFIFQYYEKEERGRGNFPDRFSARQFPNYSSELNVNALLLGDSALYLCASSSGQGGFYNEQFFGPGTRLTVL.

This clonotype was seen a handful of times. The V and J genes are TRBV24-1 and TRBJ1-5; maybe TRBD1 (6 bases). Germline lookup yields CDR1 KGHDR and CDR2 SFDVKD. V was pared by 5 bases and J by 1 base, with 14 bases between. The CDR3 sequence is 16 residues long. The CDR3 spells CATSVYRVLSNQPQHF. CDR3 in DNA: TGTGCCACCAGTGTTTACAGGGTCCTCAGCAATCAGCCCCAGCATTTT.

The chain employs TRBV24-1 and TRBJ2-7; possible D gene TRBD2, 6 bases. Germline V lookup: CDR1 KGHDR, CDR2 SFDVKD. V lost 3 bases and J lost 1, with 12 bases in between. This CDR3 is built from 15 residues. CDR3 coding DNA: TGTGCCACCAGTGATCCGCACGGGGGTTCCTACGAGCAGTACTTC. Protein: CATSDPHGGSYEQYF.

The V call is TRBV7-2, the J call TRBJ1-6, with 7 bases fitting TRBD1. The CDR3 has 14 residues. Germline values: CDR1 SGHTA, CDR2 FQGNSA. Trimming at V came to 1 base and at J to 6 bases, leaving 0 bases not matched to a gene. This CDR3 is CASSLDRGNSPLHF. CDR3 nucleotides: TGTGCCAGCAGCTTAGACAGGGGTAATTCACCCCTCCACTTT.

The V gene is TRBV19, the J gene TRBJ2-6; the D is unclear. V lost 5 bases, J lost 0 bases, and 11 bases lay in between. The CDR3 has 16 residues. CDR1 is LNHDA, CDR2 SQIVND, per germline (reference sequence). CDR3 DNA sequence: TGTGCCAGTAGTGCGGCAGTAGACTCTGGGGCCAACGTCCTGACTTTC. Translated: CASSAAVDSGANVLTF.

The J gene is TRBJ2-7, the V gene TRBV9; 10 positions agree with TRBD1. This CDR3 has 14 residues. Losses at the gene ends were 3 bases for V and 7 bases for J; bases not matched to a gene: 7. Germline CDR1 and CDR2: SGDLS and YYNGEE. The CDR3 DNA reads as TGTGCCAGCAGCGCCCGGACAGGGGGTTTTGAGCAGTACTTC. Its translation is CASSARTGGFEQYF.

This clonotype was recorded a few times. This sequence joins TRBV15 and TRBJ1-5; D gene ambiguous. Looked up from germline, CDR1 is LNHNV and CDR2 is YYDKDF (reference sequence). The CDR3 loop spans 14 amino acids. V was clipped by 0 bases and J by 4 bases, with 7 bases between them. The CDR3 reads CATSRDWANQPQHF. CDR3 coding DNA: TGTGCCACCAGCAGAGATTGGGCTAATCAGCCCCAGCATTTT.

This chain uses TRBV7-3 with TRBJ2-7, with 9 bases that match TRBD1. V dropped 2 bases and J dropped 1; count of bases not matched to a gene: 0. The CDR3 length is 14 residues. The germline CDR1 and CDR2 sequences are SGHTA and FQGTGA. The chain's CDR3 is CASSLGTGSYEQYF. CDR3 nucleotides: TGTGCCAGCAGCTTAGGGACAGGGTCCTACGAGCAGTACTTC.

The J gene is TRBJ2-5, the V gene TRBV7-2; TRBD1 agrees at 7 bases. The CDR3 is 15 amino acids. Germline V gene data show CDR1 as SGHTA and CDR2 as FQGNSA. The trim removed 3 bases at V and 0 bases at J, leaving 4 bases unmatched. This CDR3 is CASSLNRGDQETQYF. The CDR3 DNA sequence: TGTGCCAGCAGCTTGAACAGGGGTGACCAAGAGACCCAGTACTTC.

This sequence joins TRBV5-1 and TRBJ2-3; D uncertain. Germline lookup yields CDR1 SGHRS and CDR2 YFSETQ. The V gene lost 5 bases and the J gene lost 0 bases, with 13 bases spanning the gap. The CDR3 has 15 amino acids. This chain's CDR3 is CASRVLGKSTDTQYF. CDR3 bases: TGCGCCAGCAGAGTTCTCGGAAAGAGCACAGATACGCAGTATTTT.

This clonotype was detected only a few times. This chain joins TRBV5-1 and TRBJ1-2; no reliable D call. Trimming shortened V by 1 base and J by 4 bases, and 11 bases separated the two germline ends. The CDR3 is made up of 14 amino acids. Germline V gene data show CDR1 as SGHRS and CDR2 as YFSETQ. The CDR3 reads CASSLNSDAYGYTF. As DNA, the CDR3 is TGCGCCAGCAGCTTGAATTCAGACGCCTATGGCTACACCTTC.

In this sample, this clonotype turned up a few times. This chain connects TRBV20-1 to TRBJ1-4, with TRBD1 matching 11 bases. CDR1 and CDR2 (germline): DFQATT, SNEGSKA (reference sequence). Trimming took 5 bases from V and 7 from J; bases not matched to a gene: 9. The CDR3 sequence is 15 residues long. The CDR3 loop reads CSAPTGTGGFEKLFF. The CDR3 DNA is TGCAGTGCTCCCACCGGGACAGGGGGTTTTGAAAAACTGTTTTTT.

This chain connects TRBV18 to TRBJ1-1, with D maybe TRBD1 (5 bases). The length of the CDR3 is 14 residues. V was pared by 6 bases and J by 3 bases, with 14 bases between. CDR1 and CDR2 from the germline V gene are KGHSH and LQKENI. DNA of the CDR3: TGTGCCAGCTCGTCTACAGGCCTCGACACTGAAGCTTTCTTT. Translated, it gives CASSSTGLDTEAFF.

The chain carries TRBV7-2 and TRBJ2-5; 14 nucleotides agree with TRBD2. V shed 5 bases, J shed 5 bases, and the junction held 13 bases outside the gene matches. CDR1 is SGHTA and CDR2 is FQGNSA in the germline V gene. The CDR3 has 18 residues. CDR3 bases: TGTGCCAGCAGCCCGTACCGCTCGGGACTAGCGGGAGTCGAGACCCAGTACTTC. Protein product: CASSPYRSGLAGVETQYF.

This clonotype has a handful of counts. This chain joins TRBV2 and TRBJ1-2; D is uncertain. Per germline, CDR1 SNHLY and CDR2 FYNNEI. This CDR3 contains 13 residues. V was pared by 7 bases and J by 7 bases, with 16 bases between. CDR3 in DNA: TGTGCCAGCATAGCAGTCCCTCGGGGTGGCTACACCTTC. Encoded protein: CASIAVPRGGYTF.

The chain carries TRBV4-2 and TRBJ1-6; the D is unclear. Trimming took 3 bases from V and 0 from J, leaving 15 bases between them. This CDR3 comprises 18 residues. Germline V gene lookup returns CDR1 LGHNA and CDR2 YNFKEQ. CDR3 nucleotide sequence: TGTGCCAGCAGCCACCTAGACGAGAAAGACTCCTATAATTCACCCCTCCACTTT. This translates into CASSHLDEKDSYNSPLHF.

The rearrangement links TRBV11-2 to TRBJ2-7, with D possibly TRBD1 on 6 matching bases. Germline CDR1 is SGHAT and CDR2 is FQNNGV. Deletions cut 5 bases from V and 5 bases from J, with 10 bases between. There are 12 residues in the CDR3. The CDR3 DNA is TGTGCCAGCAGCATACAGGGCCACGAGCAGTACTTC. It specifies CASSIQGHEQYF.